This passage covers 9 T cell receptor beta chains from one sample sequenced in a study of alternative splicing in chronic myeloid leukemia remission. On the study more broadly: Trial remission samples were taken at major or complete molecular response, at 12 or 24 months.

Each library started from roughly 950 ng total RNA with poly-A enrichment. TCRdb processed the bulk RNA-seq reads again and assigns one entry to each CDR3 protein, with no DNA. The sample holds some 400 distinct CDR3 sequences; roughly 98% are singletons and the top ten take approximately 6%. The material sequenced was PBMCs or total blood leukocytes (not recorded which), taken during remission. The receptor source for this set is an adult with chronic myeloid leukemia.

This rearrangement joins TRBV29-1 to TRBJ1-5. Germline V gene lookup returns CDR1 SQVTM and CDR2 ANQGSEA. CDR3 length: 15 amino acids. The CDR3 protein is CSVVIPGQGTQPQHF.

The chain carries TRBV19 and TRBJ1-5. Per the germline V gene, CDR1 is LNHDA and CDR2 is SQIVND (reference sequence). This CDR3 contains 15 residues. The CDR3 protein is CASSGSSGAGQPQHF. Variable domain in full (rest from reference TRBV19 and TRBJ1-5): DGGITQSPKYLFRKEGQNVTLSCEQNLNHDAMYWYRQDPGQGLRLIYYSQIVNDFQKGDIAEGYSVSREKKESFPLTVTSAQKNPTAFYLCASSGSSGAGQPQHFGDGTRLSIL.

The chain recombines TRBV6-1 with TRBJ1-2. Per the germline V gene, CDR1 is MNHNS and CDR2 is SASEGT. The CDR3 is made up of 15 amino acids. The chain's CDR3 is CASSEMGGPNYGYTF.

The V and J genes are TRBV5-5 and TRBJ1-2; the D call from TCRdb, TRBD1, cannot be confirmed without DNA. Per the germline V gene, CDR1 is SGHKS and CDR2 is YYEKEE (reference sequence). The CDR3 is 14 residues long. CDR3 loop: CASSWDEGVYGYTF.

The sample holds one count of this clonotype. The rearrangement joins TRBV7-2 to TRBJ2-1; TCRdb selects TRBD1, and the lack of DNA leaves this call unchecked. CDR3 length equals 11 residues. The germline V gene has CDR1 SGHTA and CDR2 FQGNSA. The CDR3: CASTGYNEQFF. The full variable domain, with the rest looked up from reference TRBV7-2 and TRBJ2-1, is GAGVSQSPSNKVTEKGKDVELRCDPISGHTALYWYRQSLGQGLEFLIYFQGNSAPDKSGLPSDRFSAERTGGSVSTLTIQRTQQEDSAVYLCASTGYNEQFFGPGTRLTVL.

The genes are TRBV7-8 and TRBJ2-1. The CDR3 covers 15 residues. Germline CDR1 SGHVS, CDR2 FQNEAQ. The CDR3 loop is CASSLEEVSDNEQFF.

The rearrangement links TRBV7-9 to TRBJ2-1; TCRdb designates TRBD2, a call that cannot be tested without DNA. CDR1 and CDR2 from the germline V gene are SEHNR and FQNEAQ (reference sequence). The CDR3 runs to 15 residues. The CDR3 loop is CASSLGRAEYNEQFF. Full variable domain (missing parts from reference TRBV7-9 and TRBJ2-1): DTGVSQNPRHKITKRGQNVTFRCDPISEHNRLYWYRQTLGQGPEFLTYFQNEAQLEKSRLLSDRFSAERPKGSFSTLEIQRTEQGDSAMYLCASSLGRAEYNEQFFGPGTRLTVL.

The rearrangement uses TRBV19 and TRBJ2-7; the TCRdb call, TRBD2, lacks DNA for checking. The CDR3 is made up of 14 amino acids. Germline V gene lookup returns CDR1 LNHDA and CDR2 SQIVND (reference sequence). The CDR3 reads CASSPRDGAYEQYF. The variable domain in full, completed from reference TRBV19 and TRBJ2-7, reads DGGITQSPKYLFRKEGQNVTLSCEQNLNHDAMYWYRQDPGQGLRLIYYSQIVNDFQKGDIAEGYSVSREKKESFPLTVTSAQKNPTAFYLCASSPRDGAYEQYFGPGTRLTVT.

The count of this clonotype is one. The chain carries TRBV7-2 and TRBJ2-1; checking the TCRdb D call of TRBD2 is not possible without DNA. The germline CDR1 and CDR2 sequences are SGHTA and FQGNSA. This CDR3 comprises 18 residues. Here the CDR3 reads CASSMGLAGGPSYNEQFF.